Presented here are 13 T cell receptor beta chains from one specimen sequenced in a study of cytomegalovirus exposure and HLA in healthy donors (dated by TCRdb to about 2017). The library was prepared using the immunoSEQ multiplex PCR assay. For the multiplex PCR, a mixture combining 60 forward primers for TCR Vbeta segments and 13 reverse primers for TCR Jbeta segments was used. Not all clones reach the TCRdb copy of this immuneACCESS table, which keeps in-frame sequences only. Checked studies attribute under half of the gap to unresolved V genes and leave the rest unexplained. The sample has roughly 130,000 clones on record, around 83% of them singletons. The top ten hold over 0.9% of the sample. The material sequenced was PBMCs. These receptors were collected from a human donor in good health.

This chain links TRBV28 with TRBJ1-5; D might be TRBD1 (6 bases). The V gene lost 10 bases and the J gene lost 4 bases, with 17 bases spanning the gap. CDR3 length: 14 amino acids. The germline V gene has CDR1 MDHEN and CDR2 SYDVKM. The CDR3 DNA follows: TGTGCCACGGAGGGGGGGCGGATTAATCAGCCCCAGCATTTT. Translating gives CATEGGRINQPQHF.

The V and J genes are TRBV7-9 and TRBJ2-7; TRBD1 aligns across 8 bases. Trimming cost V 6 bases and J 3 bases; bases outside gene matches: 10. This CDR3 contains 15 residues. Germline CDR1 SEHNR, CDR2 FQNEAQ (reference sequence). The CDR3 loop is CASRKGGQEDYEQYF. CDR3 bases: TGTGCCAGCAGGAAGGGGGGACAGGAGGACTACGAGCAGTACTTC.

The chain uses TRBV7-9 and TRBJ2-3, with a possible D match to TRBD2 (5 bases). The germline CDR1 and CDR2 sequences are SEHNR and FQNEAQ (reference sequence). This CDR3 has 13 residues. Trimming shortened V by 1 base and J by 8 bases, and 10 bases separated the two germline ends. CDR3 bases: TGTGCCAGCAGCTTAGAATCTCGGGGTACGCAGTATTTT. Encoded protein: CASSLESRGTQYF. Together with reference TRBV7-9 and TRBJ2-3, the CDR3 gives the full variable domain: DTGVSQNPRHKITKRGQNVTFRCDPISEHNRLYWYRQTLGQGPEFLTYFQNEAQLEKSRLLSDRFSAERPKGSFSTLEIQRTEQGDSAMYLCASSLESRGTQYFGPGTRLTVL.

The chain couples TRBV28 to TRBJ1-5; 7 positions agree with TRBD1. The V gene end was trimmed by 3 bases and the J gene end by 1 base; junction bases not matched to a gene: 3. The CDR3 loop spans 15 amino acids. Germline V gene lookup returns CDR1 MDHEN and CDR2 SYDVKM. CDR3 DNA: TGTGCCAGCAGTTTCAGGGGGAGCAGCAATCAGCCCCAGCATTTT. Protein: CASSFRGSSNQPQHF.

J is TRBJ1-2 and V is TRBV27; D remains ambiguous. Germline V lookup: CDR1 MNHEY, CDR2 SMNVEV (reference sequence). V was pared by 1 base and J by 4 bases, with 13 bases between. The CDR3 runs to 15 residues. The DNA of the CDR3 is TGTGCCAGCAGTTTATTGCCGACTGTAAGCTATGGCTACACCTTC. Translated, it gives CASSLLPTVSYGYTF.

This clone was seen once. This chain connects TRBV7-9 to TRBJ2-2, with D perhaps matching TRBD1 (6 bases). The CDR3 is made up of 17 amino acids. The ends were cut back, 4 bases at V and 6 bases at J, with 21 bases in the middle. CDR1 and CDR2 from the germline V gene are SEHNR and FQNEAQ (reference sequence). This CDR3 reads CASSSVHQGMIAGELFF. Written as DNA, the CDR3 is TGTGCCAGCAGCTCCGTACATCAGGGGATGATAGCCGGGGAGCTGTTTTTT.

V and J are TRBV19 and TRBJ2-6; maybe TRBD1 (6 bases). Trimming cost V 3 bases and J 2 bases, with 8 bases left between them. CDR1 is LNHDA and CDR2 is SQIVND in the germline V gene (reference sequence). The CDR3 has 15 amino acids. CDR3 sequence reads: CASSIPGAGANVLTF. In DNA form, the CDR3 reads TGTGCCAGTAGTATCCCAGGGGCTGGGGCCAACGTCCTGACTTTC.

V and J are TRBV6-1 and TRBJ2-5; 9 bases map to TRBD2. The J segment lost 2 bases and the V segment lost 0 bases, leaving 4 bases of the junction unmatched. The CDR3 runs 16 residues. The germline gives CDR1 MNHNS, CDR2 SASEGT. Here the CDR3 DNA reads TGTGCCAGCAGTGAAGCGAGGCGGGGGGGACAAGAGACCCAGTACTTC. Translation gives CASSEARRGGQETQYF.

The sample holds one count of this clone. The chain carries TRBV6-4 and TRBJ2-1; 8 bases are shared with TRBD2. Germline-derived CDR1 and CDR2 are MRHNA and SNTAGT. V lost 2 bases, J lost 9 bases, and 9 bases stayed unmatched. This CDR3 spans 15 amino acids. The CDR3 DNA reads as TGTGCCAGCAGTGACACGGGGGGGGCCGGGGGTGAGCAGTTCTTC. It encodes CASSDTGGAGGEQFF.

V usage is TRBV4-1 and J usage is TRBJ1-4; D call uncertain. Germline V lookup: CDR1 MGHRA, CDR2 YSYEKL. The CDR3 contains 17 residues. V was pared by 2 bases and J by 6 bases, with 19 bases between. The DNA for the CDR3 is TGCGCCAGCAGCCAATTCCCGACGGGCGCGGGAGATGAAAAACTGTTTTTT. As protein: CASSQFPTGAGDEKLFF.

This chain connects TRBV6-5 to TRBJ1-1; D uncertain. Trimming cost V 3 bases and J 3 bases, with 11 bases left between them. CDR1 MNHEY and CDR2 SVGAGI come from the germline V gene. CDR3 length: 14 residues. CDR3 sequence: CASSYVLSDTEAFF. The CDR3 nucleotides are TGTGCCAGCAGTTATGTGTTGTCGGACACTGAAGCTTTCTTT.

The rearrangement links TRBV4-2 to TRBJ1-1, with TRBD1 identical over 7 bases. Trimming at V came to 3 bases and at J to 4 bases, leaving 5 bases not matched to a gene. Germline V gives CDR1 LGHNA, CDR2 YNFKEQ. The CDR3 contains 14 residues. The CDR3 is CASSQTGRGTEAFF. The CDR3 DNA sequence: TGTGCCAGCAGCCAGACAGGGAGAGGCACTGAAGCTTTCTTT.

This sequence joins TRBV20-1 and TRBJ2-7; possibly TRBD2 for D (6 bases). The V and J ends lost 3 bases and 7 bases respectively, with 10 bases between them. The germline gives CDR1 DFQATT, CDR2 SNEGSKA (reference sequence). The CDR3 sequence is 11 residues long. The CDR3 loop reads CSARGGREQYF. The DNA of the CDR3 is TGCAGTGCTAGGGGGGGAAGGGAGCAGTACTTC.